A selection of T cell receptor beta chains follows, all from one sample in a study of human T cells and chemical hapten exposure. TCRdb processed the RACE reads anew with MiXCR; each CDR3 protein has one entry. The table shows 89,000 or so distinct CDR3 sequences, with 6.6% occurring only once. This material consisted of whole blood, taken in connection with sensitization to the hapten diphenylcyclopropenone (DPC). The receptor set was obtained from a woman in her 30s with alopecia areata. Some clones in this sample may be carry-over from other donors' samples. The CDR3 runs from the conserved cysteine through the conserved F or W. The D gene is left open where the match is weak. Expanded clones are given a class, and other clones once, few, many or no size at all.

DNA,CDR3,size,D,length,V,J
TGTGCCAGCCACCCGACAGTAACTAATGAAAAACTGTTTTTT,CASHPTVTNEKLFF,many,NA,14,TRBV6-1,TRBJ1-4
TGTGCCAGCACCGCCGCGAGGACAGGGAATTCACCCCTCCACTTT,CASTAARTGNSPLHF,many,TRBD1,15,TRBV12-3/TRBV12-4,TRBJ1-6
TGTGCCAGCAGTCGGATGGGGTGGAACAATGAGCAGTTCTTC,CASSRMGWNNEQFF,many,NA,14,TRBV6-5,TRBJ2-1
TGTGCTAGTGGTCGTACACCCCCCGCACAGAACAGCCAAGAGACCCAGTACTTC,CASGRTPPAQNSQETQYF,few,NA,18,TRBV12-5,TRBJ2-5
TGCAGTGCTAGGACTAGCGGGGGATTCAATGAGCAGTTCTTC,CSARTSGGFNEQFF,few,TRBD2,14,TRBV20-1,TRBJ2-1
TGTGCCAGCAGCTGGGCAGGGCCGGCCTACGAGCAGTACTTC,CASSWAGPAYEQYF,many,NA,14,TRBV7-9,TRBJ2-7
TGCGCCAGCAGCACCGGGACAGACACAGATACGCAGTATTTT,CASSTGTDTDTQYF,many,TRBD1,14,TRBV10-1,TRBJ2-3
TGCAGCGTTGATGAGGGAGGGACAGATACGCAGTATTTT,CSVDEGGTDTQYF,many,TRBD2,13,TRBV29-1,TRBJ2-3
TGTGCCAGCAGCTTAGGGGACAGGGGGGGTCAAGAGACCCAGTACTTC,CASSLGDRGGQETQYF,NA,TRBD1,16,TRBV11-2,TRBJ2-5
TGTGCCATCAGATTTGAACATCCAAACTATGGCTACACCTTC,CAIRFEHPNYGYTF,NA,NA,14,TRBV10-3,TRBJ1-2
TGTGCCTGGAGTGCTACCCGGAACACTGAAGCTTTCTTT,CAWSATRNTEAFF,NA,NA,13,TRBV30,TRBJ1-1
TGTGCCAGCAACCCCGACCGGGACGCAACTGAAGCTTTCTTT,CASNPDRDATEAFF,many,NA,14,TRBV12-3/TRBV12-4,TRBJ1-1
TGTGCCAGCAGGGAGAGCTCCTATAATTCACCCCTCCACTTT,CASRESSYNSPLHF,few,NA,14,TRBV2,TRBJ1-6
TGTGCCAGCAGCCCCGAGAGGGAAACTGGGGGCCAGTACTTC,CASSPERETGGQYF,many,NA,14,TRBV6-5,TRBJ2-7
TGCAGCGTGTCGAGGGGCACAAACTATGGCTACACCTTC,CSVSRGTNYGYTF,few,NA,13,TRBV29-1,TRBJ1-2
TGTGCCAGCAGCTTAGAACGCTATGGCTACACCTTC,CASSLERYGYTF,many,NA,12,TRBV7-2,TRBJ1-2
TGTGCCAGCAGTCCCCGTGGACAGTTCACAGATACGCAGTATTTT,CASSPRGQFTDTQYF,many,NA,15,TRBV12-3/TRBV12-4,TRBJ2-3
TGTGCCAGCTCCTCCGTACGGGACAGAAATTACGAGCAGTACTTC,CASSSVRDRNYEQYF,few,TRBD1,15,TRBV18,TRBJ2-7
TGTGCCAGCAGCCGTGCCGGGGAGCCCAATGAGCAGTTCTTC,CASSRAGEPNEQFF,many,NA,14,TRBV6-5,TRBJ2-1
TGTGCCAGCAGCTTAAGACAGAATAATGAAAAACTGTTTTTT,CASSLRQNNEKLFF,NA,NA,14,TRBV7-9,TRBJ1-4
TGCGCCAGCAGCCTTAGCGGGGGGGCGGGCAATGAGCAGTTCTTC,CASSLSGGAGNEQFF,many,TRBD2,15,TRBV4-1,TRBJ2-1